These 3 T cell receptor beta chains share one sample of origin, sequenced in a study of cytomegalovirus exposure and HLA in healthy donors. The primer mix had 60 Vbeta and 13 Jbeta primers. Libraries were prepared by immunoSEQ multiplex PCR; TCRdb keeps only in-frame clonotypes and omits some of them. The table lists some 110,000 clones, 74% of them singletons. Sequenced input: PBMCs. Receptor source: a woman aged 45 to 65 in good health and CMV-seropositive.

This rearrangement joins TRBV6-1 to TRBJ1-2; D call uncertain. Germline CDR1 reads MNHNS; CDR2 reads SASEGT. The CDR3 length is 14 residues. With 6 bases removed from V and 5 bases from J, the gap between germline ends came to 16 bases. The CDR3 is CASREGLGFYGYTF. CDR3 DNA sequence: TGTGCCAGCAGAGAGGGTCTCGGCTTTTATGGCTACACCTTC.

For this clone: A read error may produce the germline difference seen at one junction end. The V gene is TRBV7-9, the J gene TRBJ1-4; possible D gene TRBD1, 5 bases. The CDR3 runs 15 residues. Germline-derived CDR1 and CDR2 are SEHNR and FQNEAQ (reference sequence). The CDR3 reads CSSSLMAGMNEKLFF. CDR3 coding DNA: TGTTCCAGCAGCTTGATGGCAGGGATGAACGAAAAACTGTTTTTT.

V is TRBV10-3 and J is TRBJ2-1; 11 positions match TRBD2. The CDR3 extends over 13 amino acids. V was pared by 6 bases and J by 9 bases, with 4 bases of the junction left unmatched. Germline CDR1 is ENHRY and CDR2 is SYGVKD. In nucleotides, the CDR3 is TGTGCCATCAGGCTAGCGGGGGGTGGTGAGCAGTTCTTC. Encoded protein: CAIRLAGGGEQFF.